This T cell receptor beta chain was obtained from a study of Graves' ophthalmopathy and Graves' hyperthyroidism. There are many counts of this clonotype. As yet, its antigen is unknown. Overall study results and limits: Among thyroid clonotypes expanded above 0.001 frequency, most also appeared in blood.

Diagnosis was based on clinical symptoms, serum thyroxine, TRAb, thyroid ultrasound and orbital computed tomography. Germline V gives CDR1 SQVTM, CDR2 ANQGSEA. Trimming stripped 5 bases from V and 5 bases from J, with 15 bases between. The CDR3 consists of 13 residues. RNA transcripts were the source from which TCR beta CDR3 regions were amplified. RT-PCR with HTBI primers came first, then second-round multiplex PCR. TCRdb reprocessed the multiplex PCR reads via MiXCR and lists one record per CDR3 protein. Of about 590,000 distinct CDR3 sequences listed, 35% to 40% are singletons. This chain connects TRBV29-1 to TRBJ1-1; D is undetermined. The sample taken for sequencing was peripheral blood or thyroid tissue (not recorded which). This TCR was recovered from an adult man with Graves' hyperthyroidism. The chain's CDR3 is CSVSVHKVTEAFF. In nucleotides, the CDR3 is TGCAGCGTTTCGGTACACAAAGTTACTGAAGCTTTCTTT.